The TCR beta chain described here comes from a study of cytomegalovirus exposure and HLA in healthy donors (TCRdb year 2017). Notes on the research overall: An earlier analysis of 587 of the donors reported 276 Gb of sequence data and 117 million unique TCR beta sequences obtained from 180 million or so T cells. An early release that covered fewer than 750 HLA-typed donors contained around 300 gigabases of sequencing data and tens of millions of unique TCR sequences. Of the 350 to 400 genotyped donors, roughly 80% fell in the genetic ancestry cluster associated with self-reported Caucasian donors. The aim of the study was to test whether cataloging public T cell receptors could identify signatures of past pathogen exposure. The T cell repertoires of roughly 660 subjects were profiled by immunosequencing and related to cytomegalovirus serostatus. In addition to the first cohort of around 670 subjects, a separate validation cohort of under 150 different subjects was used. High-throughput TCR immunosequencing, statistical association of individual TCRs with disease status, and machine learning were combined to predict cytomegalovirus infection status. To study patterns of TCR occurrence, a later analysis re-analyzed previously published TCR beta repertoires from around 700 donors and added high-resolution HLA genotyping. The later analysis used no new phenotypic data to find candidate immune exposures, relying instead on TCR beta sequences and their occurrence across donors. An earlier analysis of several hundred of the donors applied high-throughput TCR beta sequencing to assess whether each TCR beta V gene segment acted as functional or pseudogenic. Donor age, sex, ethnicity and CMV serostatus were collected together with the repertoire data. Genome-wide SNP genotypes for about 55% of the 666 donors were used in a later genetic analysis, which treated that subset as a discovery cohort. All discovery cohort repertoires had been generated on a single sequencing platform. HLA typing covered class I and class II loci at four-digit resolution. Typing coverage varied by locus: about 620-640 donors for A, B, C, DRB1 and DQB1; approximately 500 for DQA1; more than 600 for DPA1; under 490 for DPB1. Four to six DR-DQ haplotypes were handled as single units for association and clustering, since linkage in the cohort was strong. On average, around 240,000 unique TCR beta nucleotide sequences were sequenced per donor among 398 genotyped donors of the cohort, with approximately 18% of those sequences being non-productive.

Sequences SGHTS (CDR1) and YDEGEE (CDR2) are obtained from the germline V gene. The CDR3 runs 15 amino acids, cysteine and phenylalanine included. Only the CDR3 DNA is retained, 45 bases long and in frame from the first base. A distance of 13 bases separates the germline ends of V and J, which lose 0 bases and 4 bases respectively. The library relied on the immunoSEQ multiplex PCR assay. For the multiplex PCR, a mixture combining 60 forward primers for TCR Vbeta segments and 13 reverse primers for TCR Jbeta segments was used. The CDR3 region of rearranged TCR beta genes was amplified from genomic DNA by a multiplex PCR assay. On the Illumina HiSeq System, the amplified TCR beta libraries were sequenced as 87-base-pair reads. As for the original processing: A later analysis tallied tens of millions of unique TCR beta chains across the 700 or so repertoires, and about 10 million of those chains were shared by two or more donors. A nearest-neighbor algorithm error-corrected the raw reads and collapsed the reads into unique sequences, merging closely related sequences to remove PCR and sequencing errors. Alignment of CDR3 sequences to IMGT reference sequences was used to assign V, D and J gene segments. For a sequence to be retained, a match of at least six nucleotides was required to both a V gene segment and a J gene segment. Rearrangements were called productive when the CDR3 lacked stop codons and stayed in frame with V and J; all others were non-productive. Following IMGT convention, CDR3 was defined as the stretch from the second conserved V-encoded cysteine up to the conserved J-encoded phenylalanine. In an earlier analysis of approximately 500 of the donors, sequences lacking an unambiguous match to a single V gene segment were excluded. An earlier analysis of 450 to 650 of the donors called V segments functional above 56.7% productive rearrangements and segregating when the between-donor standard deviation exceeded 5%. A statistical classification framework was built for diagnosing cytomegalovirus status from the catalog of TCR beta chain sequences. In a later analysis, TCR nucleotide sequences were compared against IMGT/GENE-DB human TR gene sequences so that V and J genes could be assigned. A later analysis assigned CDR3 sequences and most-parsimonious VDJ recombination scenarios with the TCRdist pipeline. In a later analysis, each TCR beta chain was defined by its CDR3 amino acid sequence together with its V-gene family, and reads without a unique V-gene family were excluded. To address suspected cross-contamination and a sequencing artifact, a later analysis removed a few hundred highly shared, low-generation-probability nucleotide sequences. In a later analysis, a clonal expansion index was calculated for each public chain from normalized within-repertoire ranks of inferred template counts. In a later analysis, generation probabilities were computed with a VDJ recombination model fitted to out-of-frame rearrangements, and the resulting probabilities were checked against IGoR. In a later analysis, TCR-TCR, TCR-HLA and TCR-CMV co-occurrence was scored with hypergeometric tests, and a repertoire-size bias correction was applied to TCR pairs. To estimate false discovery rates, a later analysis permuted the HLA or CMV assignments 20 times. In a later analysis, co-occurring TCRs were grouped with DBSCAN, and TCRdist sequence similarity was added when clustering was performed within HLA-allele-positive subsets. Repertoires with fewer than 30,000 or more than 120,000 public chains were left out of co-occurrence clustering, as were a handful of repertoires with anomalous nucleotide sharing. This is the immuneACCESS table as TCRdb keeps it, with only in-frame sequences that have V and J called. A part of the clones is gone; compared with another copy, unresolved V genes explain less than half, and the rest is unexplained. V and J calls and clone size are those listed in that table; D and trimming were worked out from the DNA. This sample is represented by around 100,000 clones; around 70% of them were singletons. The top ten hold 8.7% of the sample.

Study-wide conclusions, independent of this receptor: A later genetic analysis reported fewer N-insertions in productive TCRs among donors in an Asian-associated ancestry cluster than the roughly 650-donor mean. Across donors, most TCR sequences were observed very rarely, whereas some public TCRs were present in many individuals. Immune exposure information for the cohort was limited to CMV serostatus. When HLA alleles, especially DR and DQ, strongly co-occurred, TCR associations were difficult to assign to individual alleles. Because HLA typing was unavailable for some donors at each locus, only the typed subset was used in association tests. A cluster of highly shared sequence variants was judged likely to represent a technical artifact of the sequencing pipeline. This cohort had only TCR beta chains sequenced, and the lack of alpha or paired-chain data limited which features could be detected. In a later analysis, most CMV-associated TCR beta chains were found to appear HLA-restricted, with HLA associations seemingly driven largely by CMV exposure. In a later analysis, TCR association rates were found to vary across HLA loci, with the most associated TCRs seen for DRB1 alleles and the fewest for HLA-C alleles. A later analysis reported that several top co-occurrence clusters appeared linked to parvovirus B19, influenza, CMV and Epstein-Barr virus. A total of 150 to 200 TCR beta chains were listed by the study as associated with cytomegalovirus. Because counts were too low, approximately 18 rarely observed V segments, including chromosome 9 orphons, were excluded from the earlier analysis of several hundred of the donors. Correlated functional status among segregating V segments might reflect linkage disequilibrium, but an unknown experimental factor could not be ruled out. In a later analysis, more than 15,000 TCR beta sequences were associated with specific HLA alleles at a false discovery rate of 0.05. The authors suggested that the approach could potentially be extended to other disease states and immunological phenotypes. An association between a missense DCLRE1C variant and V-gene and J-gene trimming of TCR beta chains was found in a later genetic analysis and replicated in an independent cohort. In vitro tests confirmed that a few of the cytomegalovirus-associated TCR beta chains recognize cytomegalovirus antigens. The classifier was reported to diagnose cytomegalovirus status with high specificity and sensitivity in both the original and validation cohorts. In an earlier analysis of over 550 of the donors, most TCR beta V segments were observed in productive rearrangements about 87% or about 30% of the time, broadly matching IMGT annotations. Roughly uniform sequencing depth across donors was assumed in presence/absence analyses, although this assumption may not hold. The 87-base-pair reads could not distinguish some IMGT-functional V segments, including TRBV6-2 and TRBV6-3, so those segments were excluded. In a later analysis, HLA-associated TCR beta chains showed more clonal expansion and lower generation probabilities than non-associated chains that were equally common. A further reported finding was that TCR beta sequences accurately predicted the HLA-A and HLA-B alleles for most subjects in the first cohort.

The cohort was made up of about 610 healthy bone marrow donors. Cohort members were all nominally healthy when sampled, although unrecorded immune exposures were likely present. The donor tested CMV seropositive, placing the donor among the roughly 270 seropositive members of the cohort. Each donor provided a peripheral blood sample, and peripheral blood mononuclear cells were used for TCR beta sequencing. Genomic DNA was extracted from the blood cell samples with the Qiagen DNeasy Blood Extraction Kit. As for this clone: It lacks a known antigen. The record has no base qualities; no much larger clone is one base away.

The rearranged chain carries TRBV5-8 and TRBJ1-2; the D gene is perhaps TRBD1, from 5 matching bases. The sequencing input was PBMCs. This receptor was taken from a man aged 25-45 years in good health and CMV-seropositive. The CDR3 region reads CASSLGQLLSYGYTF. The DNA sequence is given as TGTGCCAGCAGCTTGGGACAGCTGCTATCCTATGGCTACACCTTC.